These 15 T cell receptor beta chains originate from one sample sequenced in a study of read filtering for tumor transcriptome and immune sequencing. From about 400 ng of RNA, a library with molecular barcoded alpha/delta and beta/gamma adaptors was made. TCRdb reprocessed the reads via MiXCR and lists one record per CDR3 protein. Here the sample spans 85,000 to 100,000 distinct CDR3 sequences, around a fifth being singletons. Sequences were obtained from a population of CD138-negative cells sorted from bone marrow. The receptor source for this set is a donor aged 40 or older with multiple myeloma.

This clonotype was counted many times. The chain carries TRBV5-1 and TRBJ1-5; D not certain. The CDR3 runs to 14 residues. CDR1 and CDR2 from the germline V gene are SGHRS and YFSETQ. Trimming took off 4 bases at V and 4 bases at J, with 12 bases between the two ends. The CDR3 DNA reads TGCGCCAGCAGCAAACTTGGAGGGAATCAGCCCCAGCATTTT. This sequence encodes CASSKLGGNQPQHF.

Details on this clonotype: Just one base apart from a much larger clone, this may be a read error. The V and J genes are TRBV7-3 and TRBJ2-5; 8 bases align to TRBD1. Looked up from germline, CDR1 is SGHTA and CDR2 is FQGTGA. The CDR3 consists of 15 residues. In nucleotides, the CDR3 is TGTGCCTGCAGCATCGGACAGGGAATGTTGGAGACCCAGTACTTC. It specifies CACSIGQGMLETQYF.

In this sample, this clonotype turned up many times. The chain links TRBV2 to TRBJ2-7; D gene uncertain. The CDR3 is made up of 14 amino acids. V lost 4 bases and J lost 2, with 12 bases in between. Germline CDR1 and CDR2: SNHLY and FYNNEI. Here the CDR3 reads CASSGAAGAYEQYF. CDR3 coding DNA: TGTGCCAGCAGTGGGGCGGCCGGAGCCTACGAGCAGTACTTC.

This clonotype was recorded only once. This may stem from a read error, because a much larger clone lies one nucleotide away. No conserved phenylalanine or tryptophan is present at the end of the CDR3, so a read error is the likely explanation. The CDR3 reads CASSLGELQDHGDTQYL. CDR3 nucleotide sequence: TGCGCCAGCAGCTTGGGAGAACTTCAGGACCACGGAGATACGCAGTATCTT. This chain links TRBV5-1 with TRBJ2-3; D remains unclear. V gave up 0 bases and J gave up 5 bases, with 19 bases separating them. This CDR3 region has 17 residues. Germline CDR1 SGHRS, CDR2 YFSETQ.

The sample holds many counts of this clonotype. The J gene is TRBJ2-7, the V gene TRBV2; 7 bases fit TRBD2. Germline trimming cut 7 bases from V and 7 bases from J; bases unmatched to any gene: 4. There are 11 residues in the CDR3. Per germline, CDR1 SNHLY and CDR2 FYNNEI. The CDR3 sequence: CASNLAGEQYF. The CDR3 DNA is TGTGCCAGCAATTTAGCGGGTGAGCAGTACTTC.

Of note for this clonotype: Possible read error: a much larger clone is one base away. This chain uses TRBV4-2 with TRBJ1-5; 7 nucleotides match TRBD1. This CDR3 comprises 15 residues. Per germline, CDR1 LGHNA and CDR2 YNFKEQ. V gave up 0 bases and J gave up 7 bases; unmatched junction bases: 6. The CDR3 DNA reads TGTGCCAGCAGCCAAGATCAAGGGGGCAGACAGCCCCAGCATTTT. Translating it yields CASSQDQGGRQPQHF.

The gene calls are TRBV20-1 and TRBJ1-2; D not certain. Germline lookup yields CDR1 DFQATT and CDR2 SNEGSKA (reference sequence). V was shortened by 6 bases and J by 3 bases, with 14 bases between the two germline ends. This CDR3 has 13 residues. The DNA for the CDR3 is TGCAGTGCCAGCTCGCCGGGCTACTATGGCTACACCTTC. Amino acid sequence: CSASSPGYYGYTF.

This clonotype has ten or more counts. The chain recombines TRBV14 with TRBJ2-1; TRBD2 matches at 7 bases. The trim removed 6 bases at V and 1 base at J, leaving 6 bases unmatched. The CDR3 is made up of 15 amino acids. Germline assignment: CDR1 SGHDN and CDR2 FVKESK. DNA of the CDR3: TGTGCCAGCAGTCGTCGGGGGGAATCCTACAATGAGCAGTTCTTC. Its protein is CASSRRGESYNEQFF. The whole variable domain, remainder taken from reference TRBV14 and TRBJ2-1, is EAGVTQFPSHSVIEKGQTVTLRCDPISGHDNLYWYRRVMGKEIKFLLHFVKESKQDESGMPNNRFLAERTGGTYSTLKVQPAELEDSGVYFCASSRRGESYNEQFFGPGTRLTVL.

In its sample, this clonotype was seen many times. The rearrangement joins TRBV18 to TRBJ2-7, with 8 bases identical to TRBD1. This CDR3 comprises 16 residues. J was trimmed by 0 bases and V by 1 base; bases with no gene match: 5. Germline assignment: CDR1 KGHSH and CDR2 LQKENI. CDR3 sequence reads: CASSPLGTGSSYEQYF. CDR3 nucleotides: TGTGCCAGCTCACCACTCGGGACAGGTAGCTCCTACGAGCAGTACTTC. Based on the CDR3 plus reference TRBV18 and TRBJ2-7, the full variable domain is NAGVMQNPRHLVRRRGQEARLRCSPMKGHSHVYWYRQLPEEGLKFMVYLQKENIIDESGMPKERFSAEFPKEGPSILRIQQVVRGDSAAYFCASSPLGTGSSYEQYFGPGTRLTVT.

The table lists this clonotype with a few counts. The V gene is TRBV20-1, the J gene TRBJ2-1; D might be TRBD2 (6 bases). V was trimmed by 0 bases and J by 8 bases, leaving 14 bases between them. CDR3 length equals 14 residues. The germline V gene encodes CDR1 DFQATT and CDR2 SNEGSKA (reference sequence). CDR3 DNA sequence: TGCAGTGCTAGAGATCGGAGGGGTGGTGATGAGCAGTTCTTC. It is translated as CSARDRRGGDEQFF.

On this clonotype itself: This sequence may be a read error, since a much larger clone differs from it by one base. It is likely a read error, because the conserved phenylalanine at the end of the CDR3 is missing. The chain uses TRBV19 and TRBJ2-1; weak D call: TRBD1 (5 bases). V lost 9 bases and J lost 1, with 10 bases in between. CDR1 is LNHDA, CDR2 SQIVND, per germline (reference sequence). This CDR3 contains 13 residues. CDR3 in DNA: TGTGCCAGCGCAGGGTATTCCTACAATGAGCAGTTCCTC. Translating it yields CASAGYSYNEQFL.

The rearrangement joins TRBV6-1 to TRBJ2-3; D not resolved. V was clipped by 0 bases and J by 0 bases, with 7 bases between them. The CDR3 loop spans 15 amino acids. The germline V gene encodes CDR1 MNHNS and CDR2 SASEGT. CDR3 nucleotides: TGTGCCAGCAGTGAAGCCGGAATAAGCACAGATACGCAGTATTTT. Residues: CASSEAGISTDTQYF.

This chain connects TRBV5-1 to TRBJ2-5, with 7 bases that match TRBD1. The CDR3 runs 16 residues. Trimming at V came to 5 bases and at J to 2 bases, leaving 12 bases not matched to a gene. Per the germline V gene, CDR1 is SGHRS and CDR2 is YFSETQ. CDR3 in amino acids: CASSHIPGTVQETQYF. The DNA of the CDR3 is TGCGCCAGCAGTCACATCCCCGGGACAGTACAAGAGACCCAGTACTTC. Using reference TRBV5-1 and TRBJ2-5 for the parts outside the CDR3, the full variable domain is KAGVTQTPRYLIKTRGQQVTLSCSPISGHRSVSWYQQTPGQGLQFLFEYFSETQRNKGNFPGRFSGRQFSNSRSEMNVSTLELGDSALYLCASSHIPGTVQETQYFGPGTRLLVL.

This clonotype has only one observation. The chain has TRBV7-8 and TRBJ1-5; 7 bases line up with TRBD1. The germline gives CDR1 SGHVS, CDR2 FQNEAQ. This CDR3 has 16 amino acids. Trimming at V came to 5 bases and at J to 6 bases, leaving 13 bases not matched to a gene. The CDR3 region has the DNA TGTGCCAGCAGCGGGTCCCGGGACAGTGTTATTCAGCCCCAGCATTTT. As protein: CASSGSRDSVIQPQHF.

This clonotype was observed many times. The gene calls are TRBV24-1 and TRBJ1-1; D not certain. The CDR3 covers 12 residues. CDR1 KGHDR and CDR2 SFDVKD come from the germline V gene. Trimming cost V 5 bases and J 4 bases, with 7 bases left between them. DNA for the CDR3: TGTGCCACCAGTGGCCGGGGCACTGAAGCTTTCTTT. This encodes CATSGRGTEAFF.